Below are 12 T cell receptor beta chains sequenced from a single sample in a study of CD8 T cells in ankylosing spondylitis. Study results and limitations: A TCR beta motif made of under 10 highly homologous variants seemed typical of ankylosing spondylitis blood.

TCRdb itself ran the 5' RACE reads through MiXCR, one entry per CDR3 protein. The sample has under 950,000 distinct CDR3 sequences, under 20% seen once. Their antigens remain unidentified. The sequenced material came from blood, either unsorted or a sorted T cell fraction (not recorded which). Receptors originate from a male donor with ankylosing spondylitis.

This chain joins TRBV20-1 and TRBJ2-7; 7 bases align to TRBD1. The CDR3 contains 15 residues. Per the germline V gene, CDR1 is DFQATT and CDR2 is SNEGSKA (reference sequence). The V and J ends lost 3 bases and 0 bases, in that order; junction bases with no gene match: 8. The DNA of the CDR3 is TGCAGTGCTAGGTCGGGGACAGACTACTCCTACGAGCAGTACTTC. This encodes CSARSGTDYSYEQYF.

The CDR3 is CASNARGNEQFF. CDR3 DNA: TGTGCCAGCAACGCCCGGGGCAATGAGCAGTTCTTC. The chain carries TRBV12-3 or TRBV12-4 and TRBJ2-1; perhaps TRBD2 as D (5 bases). CDR3 length: 12 residues. Trimming removed 7 bases from V and 6 bases from J, with 10 bases in between.

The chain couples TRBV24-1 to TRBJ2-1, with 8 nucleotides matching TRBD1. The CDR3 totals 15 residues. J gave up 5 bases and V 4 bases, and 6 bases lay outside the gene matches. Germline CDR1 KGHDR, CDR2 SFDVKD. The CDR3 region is CATSDPGTGDNEQFF. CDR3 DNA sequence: TGTGCCACCAGTGACCCTGGGACAGGTGACAATGAGCAGTTCTTC.

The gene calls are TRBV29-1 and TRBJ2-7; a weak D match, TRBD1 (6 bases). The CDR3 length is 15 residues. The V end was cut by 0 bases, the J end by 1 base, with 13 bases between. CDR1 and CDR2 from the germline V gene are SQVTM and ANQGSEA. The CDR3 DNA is TGCAGCGTTGAAGATCAGACAGGCCGGTCCTACGAGCAGTACTTC. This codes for CSVEDQTGRSYEQYF.

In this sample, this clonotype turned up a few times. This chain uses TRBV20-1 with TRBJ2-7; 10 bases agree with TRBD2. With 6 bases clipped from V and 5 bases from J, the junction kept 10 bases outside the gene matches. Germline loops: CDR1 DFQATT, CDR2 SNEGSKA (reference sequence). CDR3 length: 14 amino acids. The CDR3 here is CSASGGLASHEQYF. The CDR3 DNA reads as TGCAGTGCCAGTGGGGGACTAGCGTCCCACGAGCAGTACTTC.

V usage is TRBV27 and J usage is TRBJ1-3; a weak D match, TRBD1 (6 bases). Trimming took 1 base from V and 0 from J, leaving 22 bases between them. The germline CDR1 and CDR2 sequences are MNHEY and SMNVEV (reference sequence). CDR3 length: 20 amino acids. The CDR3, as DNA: TGTGCCAGCAGTTTATACGGACAGCGGGCCTTATTTGACTCTGGAAACACCATATATTTT. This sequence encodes CASSLYGQRALFDSGNTIYF.

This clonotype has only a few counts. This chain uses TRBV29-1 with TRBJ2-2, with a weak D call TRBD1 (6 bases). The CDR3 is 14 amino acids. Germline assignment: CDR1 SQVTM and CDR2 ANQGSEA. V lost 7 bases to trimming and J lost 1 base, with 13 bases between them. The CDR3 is CSAGRGQNTGELFF. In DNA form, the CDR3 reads TGCAGCGCCGGCCGGGGACAGAACACCGGGGAGCTGTTTTTT.

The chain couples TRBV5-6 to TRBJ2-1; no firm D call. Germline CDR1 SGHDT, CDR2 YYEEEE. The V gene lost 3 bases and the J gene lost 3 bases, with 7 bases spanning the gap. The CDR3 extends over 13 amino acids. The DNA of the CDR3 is TGTGCCAGCAGCTGGCAGGACTACAATGAGCAGTTCTTC. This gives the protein CASSWQDYNEQFF.

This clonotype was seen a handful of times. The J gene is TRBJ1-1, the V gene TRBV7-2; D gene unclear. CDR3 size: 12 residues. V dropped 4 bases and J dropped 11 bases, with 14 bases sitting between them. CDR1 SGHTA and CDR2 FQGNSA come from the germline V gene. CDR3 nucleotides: TGTGCCAGCAGCTCAAAGGGCTCTAGCGCTTTCTTT. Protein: CASSSKGSSAFF.

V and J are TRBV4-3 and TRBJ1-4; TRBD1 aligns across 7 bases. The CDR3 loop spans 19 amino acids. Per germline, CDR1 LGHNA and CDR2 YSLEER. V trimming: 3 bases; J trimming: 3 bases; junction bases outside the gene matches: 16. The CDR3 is CASSQTTPGGTGANEKLFF. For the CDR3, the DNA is TGCGCCAGCAGCCAGACTACGCCAGGGGGTACTGGAGCTAATGAAAAACTGTTTTTT.

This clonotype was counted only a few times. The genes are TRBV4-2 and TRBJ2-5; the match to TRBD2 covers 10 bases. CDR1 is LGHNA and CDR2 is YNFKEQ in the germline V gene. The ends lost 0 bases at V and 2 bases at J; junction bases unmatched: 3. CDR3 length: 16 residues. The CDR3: CASSQDGLAEQETQYF. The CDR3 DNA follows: TGTGCCAGCAGCCAAGACGGACTAGCGGAACAAGAGACCCAGTACTTC.

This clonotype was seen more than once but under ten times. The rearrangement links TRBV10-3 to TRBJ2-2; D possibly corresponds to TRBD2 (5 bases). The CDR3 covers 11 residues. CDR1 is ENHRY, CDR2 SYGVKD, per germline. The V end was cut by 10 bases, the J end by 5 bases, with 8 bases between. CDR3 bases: TGTGCCACCCGCGGGACCGGGGAGCTGTTTTTT. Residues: CATRGTGELFF.